There are many counts of the clone carrying this T cell receptor beta chain. Antigen unknown. Authors' data handling: With a range of about 23,224 to 750,000, the median per sample was around 96,000 TCRs. TCRdb recomputed calls from the 5' RACE reads with MiXCR, one row per CDR3 protein. These V and J calls originate from TCRdb's pipeline instead of the authors' own analysis. The table shows roughly 81,000 distinct CDR3 sequences, with 7.7% occurring only once. The data derive from a study of human T cells and chemical hapten exposure. In the study overall: Slight differences in pooled library volume were the main source of varying TCR yields across samples.

Total RNA came from unfractionated whole blood. Findings and limits, study-wide: The study found that DPC sensitization did not change TCRs above 1 in 1000 frequency.

Trimming stripped 2 bases from V and 2 bases from J, with 13 bases between. CDR3 length equals 16 residues. CDR1 is DFQATT, CDR2 SNEGSKA, per germline (reference sequence). The clonotype was recovered from a male donor in good health. The rearrangement uses TRBV20-1 and TRBJ2-6; no reliable D call. Here the CDR3 DNA reads TGCAGTGCTAGATCTCCTCTAGTGCCTGGGGCCAACGTCCTGACTTTC. This sequence encodes CSARSPLVPGANVLTF.